Listed below are T cell receptor beta chains from one sample, sequenced in a study of blood T cell repertoires in COVID-19. Here immunoSEQ multiplex PCR was the method, and the copy in TCRdb shows in-frame clones only, minus some. This table has about 76,000 clones, approximately 80% appearing once. Sequencing was performed on peripheral blood. The source of these receptors is a woman aged 60-75 years with acute or convalescent COVID-19. Both conserved end residues are part of each CDR3. The D gene is left open where the match is weak. Not every row has a clone size; where given, it reads once, few, many or a size class.

J gene	clone size	V gene	D gene	CDR3 protein	CDR3 DNA
TRBJ2-7	NA	TRBV19	NA	CASSMRQGNYEQYF	TGTGCCAGTAGTATGCGGCAGGGGAATTACGAGCAGTACTTC
TRBJ1-2	NA	TRBV6-5	NA	CARDSYGYTF	TGTGCCCGGGACTCCTATGGCTACACCTTC
TRBJ1-1	NA	TRBV18	NA	CASSPPGQGGNTEAFF	TGTGCCAGCTCACCACCGGGGCAGGGAGGGAACACTGAAGCTTTCTTT
TRBJ1-2	NA	TRBV29-1	TRBD1	CSGSGGNYGYTF	TGCAGCGGATCAGGGGGGAACTATGGCTACACCTTC
TRBJ1-5	once	TRBV15	NA	CATSLTANSGNQPQHF	TGTGCCACCAGTTTAACAGCCAACTCGGGCAATCAGCCCCAGCATTTT
TRBJ2-3	NA	TRBV19	NA	CASSAGNPSSTDTQYF	TGTGCCAGTAGTGCGGGGAACCCATCTAGCACAGATACGCAGTATTTT
TRBJ2-1	NA	TRBV11-2	NA	CASSLERASHEQFF	TGTGCCAGCAGCTTAGAGCGAGCATCGCACGAGCAGTTCTTC
TRBJ1-2	NA	TRBV30	NA	CAWSTGAPIYGYTF	TGTGCCTGGAGTACCGGAGCCCCGATATATGGCTACACCTTC
TRBJ2-1	once	TRBV10-1	NA	CASSERTVPYNEQFF	TGCGCCAGCAGTGAGCGGACAGTCCCCTACAATGAGCAGTTCTTC
TRBJ1-1	NA	TRBV9	NA	CASSVLDINTEAFF	TGTGCCAGCAGCGTTTTGGACATCAACACTGAAGCTTTCTTT
TRBJ1-2	NA	TRBV29-1	NA	CSVEGQVSSNYGYTF	TGCAGCGTTGAAGGTCAGGTTTCCAGTAACTATGGCTACACCTTC
TRBJ2-3	NA	TRBV5-4	TRBD2	CASSPGTKRSTDTQYF	TGTGCCAGCAGCCCCGGGACTAAAAGAAGCACAGATACGCAGTATTTT
TRBJ1-2	NA	TRBV5-4	TRBD1	CASSPDRANYGYTF	TGTGCCAGCAGCCCGGACAGGGCTAACTATGGCTACACCTTC
TRBJ2-5	NA	TRBV14	TRBD1	CASSQERGPWETQYF	TGTGCCAGCAGCCAAGAGAGGGGGCCCTGGGAGACCCAGTACTTC
TRBJ1-2	NA	TRBV9	NA	CASSGEGRGYTF	TGTGCCAGCAGCGGGGAGGGGAGGGGCTACACCTTC
TRBJ1-2	NA	TRBV20-1	TRBD1	CSASTGQGDYGYTF	TGCAGTGCTAGTACGGGACAGGGTGACTATGGCTACACCTTC
TRBJ2-5	NA	TRBV5-1	TRBD2	CASSGTSGETQYF	TGCGCCAGCAGCGGGACTAGCGGGGAGACCCAGTACTTC
TRBJ2-3	NA	TRBV5-1	NA	CASSFLGLGTDTQYF	TGCGCCAGCAGCTTCCTAGGCCTTGGCACAGATACGCAGTATTTT
TRBJ1-2	NA	TRBV30	NA	CAWSGGQYGYTF	TGTGCCTGGAGCGGAGGACAGTATGGCTACACCTTC
TRBJ1-1	medium-sized	TRBV6-5	NA	CASRNLYRNTEAFF	TGTGCCAGCAGGAACTTGTATCGGAACACTGAAGCTTTCTTT
TRBJ1-2	NA	TRBV5-4	NA	CASSLETLTAGYTF	TGTGCCAGCAGCTTGGAGACCCTGACAGCCGGCTACACCTTC
TRBJ2-5	NA	TRBV10-2	TRBD2	CASSGTSGALVASSQETQYF	TGCGCCAGCAGTGGGACTAGCGGGGCCCTCGTAGCTAGCTCTCAAGAGACCCAGTACTTC
TRBJ1-4	NA	TRBV6-5	NA	CASSYAQGREKLFF	TGTGCCAGCAGTTACGCGCAGGGAAGAGAAAAACTGTTTTTT
TRBJ2-4	NA	TRBV24-1	NA	CATSDHRAGARNIQYF	TGTGCCACCAGTGATCACCGGGCAGGGGCTAGAAACATTCAGTACTTC
TRBJ1-6	NA	TRBV11-2	TRBD1	CASSLGQGGSPLHF	TGTGCCAGCAGCTTAGGACAGGGTGGATCACCCCTCCACTTT
TRBJ1-1	NA	TRBV3-1/TRBV3-2	NA	CASSQRTELNTEAFF	TGTGCCAGCAGCCAACGGACAGAACTGAACACTGAAGCTTTCTTT
TRBJ1-5	NA	TRBV6-6	NA	CASSSPLQGQPQHF	TGTGCCAGCAGTTCACCCCTACAGGGTCAGCCCCAGCATTTT
TRBJ1-5	once	TRBV7-2	TRBD1	CASSPDRGSGQPQHF	TGTGCCAGCAGCCCGGACAGGGGTTCGGGGCAGCCCCAGCATTTT